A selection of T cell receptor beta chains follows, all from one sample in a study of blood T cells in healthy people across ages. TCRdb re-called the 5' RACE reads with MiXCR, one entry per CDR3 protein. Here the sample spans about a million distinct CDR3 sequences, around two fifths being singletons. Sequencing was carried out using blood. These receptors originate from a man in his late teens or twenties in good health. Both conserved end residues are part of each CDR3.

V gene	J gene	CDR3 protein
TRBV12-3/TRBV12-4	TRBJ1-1	CASRRQGGDTEAFF
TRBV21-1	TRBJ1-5	CASSNNGHCNQPQHF
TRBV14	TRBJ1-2	CASSQTGQGILSYTF
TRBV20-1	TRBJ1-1	CSARGGGTNTEAFF
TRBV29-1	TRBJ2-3	CSVRGGAYSTDTQYF
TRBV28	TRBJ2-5	CASNLGTGSFQETQYF
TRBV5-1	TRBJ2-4	CASSPGDWPKNIQYF
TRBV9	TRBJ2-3	CASSGTFTTDTQYF
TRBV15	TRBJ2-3	CATSTRTRTADTQYF
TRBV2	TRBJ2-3	CASQRSRGRATDTQYF
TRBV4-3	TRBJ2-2	CASSQELAGMAGELFF
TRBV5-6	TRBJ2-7	CANSHQASYEQYF
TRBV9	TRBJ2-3	CAGSGPGTSHTQYF
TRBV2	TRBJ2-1	CASSESRGSYNEQFF
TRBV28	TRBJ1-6	CASRETGNHSPLHF
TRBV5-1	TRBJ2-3	CASSLASYPDTQYF
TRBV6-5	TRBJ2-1	CASSKTGRAYNEQFF
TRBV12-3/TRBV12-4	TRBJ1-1	CASSPSYENTEAFF
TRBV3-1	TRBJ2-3	CASSQDRDRRTDTQYF
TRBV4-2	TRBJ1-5	CASSQDSKSGGYNQPQHF
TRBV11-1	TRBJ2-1	CASSYGQEGEQFF
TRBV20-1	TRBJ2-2	CSARDGLGGALSGELFF
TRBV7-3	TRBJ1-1	CASSLNRGSTEAFF
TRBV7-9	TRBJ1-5	CTSSSTGMGNQAQHF
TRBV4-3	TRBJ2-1	CASSQDPGGSGYNEQFF
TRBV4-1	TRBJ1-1	CASSPELDTEAFF
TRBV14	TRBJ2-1	CASSQLRHVNFDEQFF
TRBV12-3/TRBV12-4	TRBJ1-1	CASSLSAGGFAFF
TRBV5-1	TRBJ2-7	CASSLGFGFSYNEQYF
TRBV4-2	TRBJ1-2	CASSQEIVGVVIGYGYTF
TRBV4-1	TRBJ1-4	CASSQVIEKLFF
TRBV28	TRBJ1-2	CASSLSPDGSYGYTF
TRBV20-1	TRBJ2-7	CSATLGSTTYEQYF
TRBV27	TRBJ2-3	CASTALTGAFETQYF
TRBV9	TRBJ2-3	CASSVDPSGTDTQYF
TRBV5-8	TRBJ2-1	CASSPIDLEQFF
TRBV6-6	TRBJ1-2	CASSQTQGQTGYTF
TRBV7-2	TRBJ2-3	CASSYATDTQYF
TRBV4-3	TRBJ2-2	CASSARDRDTGELFF
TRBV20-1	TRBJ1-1	CSATRPNRGRGTEAFF
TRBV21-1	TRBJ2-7	CASSKGWDRNYEQYF
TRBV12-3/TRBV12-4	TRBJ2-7	CASSLRQGRISDNEQYF
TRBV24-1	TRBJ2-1	CATSDSDSSNEQFF
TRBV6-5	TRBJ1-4	CASRQQGMGEKLFF
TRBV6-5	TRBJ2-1	CASSYGGIEQFF
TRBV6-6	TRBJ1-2	CASTVTGMFLNGYTF